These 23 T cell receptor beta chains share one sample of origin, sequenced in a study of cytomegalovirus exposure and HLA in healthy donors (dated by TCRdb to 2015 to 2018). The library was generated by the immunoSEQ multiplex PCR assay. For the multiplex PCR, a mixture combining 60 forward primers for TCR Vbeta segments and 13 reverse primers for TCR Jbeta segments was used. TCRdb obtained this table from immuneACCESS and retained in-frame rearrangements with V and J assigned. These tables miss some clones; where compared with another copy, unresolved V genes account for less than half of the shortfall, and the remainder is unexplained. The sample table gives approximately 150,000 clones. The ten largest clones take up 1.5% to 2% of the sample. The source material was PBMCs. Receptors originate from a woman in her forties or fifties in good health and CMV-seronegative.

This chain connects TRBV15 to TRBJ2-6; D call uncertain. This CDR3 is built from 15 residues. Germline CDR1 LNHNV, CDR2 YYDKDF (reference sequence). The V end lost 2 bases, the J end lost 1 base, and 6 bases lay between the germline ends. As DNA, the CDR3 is TGTGCCACCAGCAGAAGAGATTCTGGGGCCAACGTCCTGACTTTC. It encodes CATSRRDSGANVLTF.

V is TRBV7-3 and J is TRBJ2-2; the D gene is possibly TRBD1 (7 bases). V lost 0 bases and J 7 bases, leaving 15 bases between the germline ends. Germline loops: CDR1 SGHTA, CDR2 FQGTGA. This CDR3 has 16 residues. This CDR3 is CASSLTRQGGNGELFF. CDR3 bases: TGTGCCAGCAGCTTAACGCGGCAGGGGGGAAACGGGGAGCTGTTTTTT.

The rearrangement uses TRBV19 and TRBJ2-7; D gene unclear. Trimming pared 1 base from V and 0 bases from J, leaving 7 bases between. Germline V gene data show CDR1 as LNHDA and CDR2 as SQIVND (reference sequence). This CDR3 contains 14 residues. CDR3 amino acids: CASSIAASSYEQYF. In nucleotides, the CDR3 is TGTGCCAGTAGTATAGCCGCCAGCTCCTACGAGCAGTACTTC. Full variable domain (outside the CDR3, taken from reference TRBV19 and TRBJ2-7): DGGITQSPKYLFRKEGQNVTLSCEQNLNHDAMYWYRQDPGQGLRLIYYSQIVNDFQKGDIAEGYSVSREKKESFPLTVTSAQKNPTAFYLCASSIAASSYEQYFGPGTRLTVT.

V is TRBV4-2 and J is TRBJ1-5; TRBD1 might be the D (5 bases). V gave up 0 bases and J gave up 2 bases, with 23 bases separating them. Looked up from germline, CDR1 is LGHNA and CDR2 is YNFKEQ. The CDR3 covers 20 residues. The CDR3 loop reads CASSQDWGGTFPAGNQPQHF. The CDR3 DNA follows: TGTGCCAGCAGCCAAGATTGGGGGGGGACCTTCCCCGCGGGCAATCAGCCCCAGCATTTT.

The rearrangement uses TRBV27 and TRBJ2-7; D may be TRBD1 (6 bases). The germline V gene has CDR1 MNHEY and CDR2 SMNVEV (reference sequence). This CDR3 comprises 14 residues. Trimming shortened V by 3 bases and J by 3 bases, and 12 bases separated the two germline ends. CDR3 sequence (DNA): TGTGCCAGCAGTTTGGGGGACACATACTACGAGCAGTACTTC. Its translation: CASSLGDTYYEQYF.

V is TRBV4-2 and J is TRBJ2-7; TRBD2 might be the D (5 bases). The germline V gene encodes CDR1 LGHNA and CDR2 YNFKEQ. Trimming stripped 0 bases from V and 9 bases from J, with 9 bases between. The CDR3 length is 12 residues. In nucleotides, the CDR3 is TGTGCCAGCAGCCAAGATGGCCTAGCGCAGTACTTC. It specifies CASSQDGLAQYF.

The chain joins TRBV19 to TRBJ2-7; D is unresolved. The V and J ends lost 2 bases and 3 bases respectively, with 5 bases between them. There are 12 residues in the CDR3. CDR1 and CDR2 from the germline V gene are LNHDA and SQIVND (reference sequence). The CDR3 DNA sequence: TGTGCCAGTAGTATACAGATCTACGAGCAGTACTTC. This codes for CASSIQIYEQYF.

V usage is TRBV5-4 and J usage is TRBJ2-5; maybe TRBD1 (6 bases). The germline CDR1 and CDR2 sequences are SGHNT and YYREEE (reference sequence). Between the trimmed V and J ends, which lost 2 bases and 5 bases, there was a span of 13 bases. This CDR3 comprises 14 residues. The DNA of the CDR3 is TGTGCCAGCAGCTTCAGGCAGGGGTATGAGACCCAGTACTTC. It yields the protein CASSFRQGYETQYF. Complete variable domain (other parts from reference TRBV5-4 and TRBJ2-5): ETGVTQSPTHLIKTRGQQVTLRCSSQSGHNTVSWYQQALGQGPQFIFQYYREEENGRGNFPPRFSGLQFPNYSSELNVNALELDDSALYLCASSFRQGYETQYFGPGTRLLVL.

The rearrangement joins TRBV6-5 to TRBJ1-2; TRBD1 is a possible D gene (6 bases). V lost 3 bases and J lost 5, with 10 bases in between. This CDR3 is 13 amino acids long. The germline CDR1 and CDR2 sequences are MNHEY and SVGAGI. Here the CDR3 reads CASSYGGAYGYTF. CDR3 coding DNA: TGTGCCAGCAGTTATGGGGGGGCGTATGGCTACACCTTC.

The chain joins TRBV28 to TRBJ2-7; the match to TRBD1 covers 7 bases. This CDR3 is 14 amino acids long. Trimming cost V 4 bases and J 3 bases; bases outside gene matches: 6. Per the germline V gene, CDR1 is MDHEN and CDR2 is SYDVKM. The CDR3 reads CASSSRQGIYEQYF. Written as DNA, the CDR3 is TGTGCCAGCAGTTCTCGACAGGGTATCTACGAGCAGTACTTC. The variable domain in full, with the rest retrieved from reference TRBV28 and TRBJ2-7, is DVKVTQSSRYLVKRTGEKVFLECVQDMDHENMFWYRQDPGLGLRLIYFSYDVKMKEKGDIPEGYSVSREKKERFSLILESASTNQTSMYLCASSSRQGIYEQYFGPGTRLTVT.

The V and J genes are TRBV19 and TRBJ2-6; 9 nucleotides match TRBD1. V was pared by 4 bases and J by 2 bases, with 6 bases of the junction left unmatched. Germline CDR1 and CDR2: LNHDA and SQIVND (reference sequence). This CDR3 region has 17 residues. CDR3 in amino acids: CASSRVDRGPGANVLTF. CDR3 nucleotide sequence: TGTGCCAGTAGTAGAGTGGACAGGGGACCTGGGGCCAACGTCCTGACTTTC.

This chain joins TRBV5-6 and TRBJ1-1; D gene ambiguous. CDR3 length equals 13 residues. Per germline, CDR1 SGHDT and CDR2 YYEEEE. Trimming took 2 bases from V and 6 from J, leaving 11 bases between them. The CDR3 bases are TGTGCCAGCAGCTTCGGTATGGGCTCTGAAGCTTTCTTT. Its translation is CASSFGMGSEAFF. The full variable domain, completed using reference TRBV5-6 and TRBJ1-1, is DAGVTQSPTHLIKTRGQQVTLRCSPKSGHDTVSWYQQALGQGPQFIFQYYEEEERQRGNFPDRFSGHQFPNYSSELNVNALLLGDSALYLCASSFGMGSEAFFGQGTRLTVV.

The CDR3 protein is CASSQESRGVSGYTF. The DNA of the CDR3 is TGCGCCAGCAGCCAAGAGTCCCGCGGGGTTAGTGGCTACACCTTC. This chain uses TRBV4-1 with TRBJ1-2; D is undetermined. This CDR3 is 15 amino acids long. Germline CDR1 reads MGHRA; CDR2 reads YSYEKL. Trimming shortened V by 0 bases and J by 7 bases, and 15 bases separated the two germline ends.

The CDR3 DNA follows: TGTGCCAGCAGTTTAGGTCTAAGGAGAAACACCGGGGAGCTGTTTTTT. It codes for CASSLGLRRNTGELFF. The rearrangement joins TRBV28 to TRBJ2-2; no clear D. V lost 2 bases to trimming and J lost 2 bases, with 12 bases between them. Germline-derived CDR1 and CDR2 are MDHEN and SYDVKM. CDR3 length: 16 amino acids.

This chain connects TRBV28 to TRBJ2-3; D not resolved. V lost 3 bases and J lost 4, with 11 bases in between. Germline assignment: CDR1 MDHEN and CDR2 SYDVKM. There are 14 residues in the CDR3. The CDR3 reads CASSLFSSADTQYF. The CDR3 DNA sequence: TGTGCCAGCAGTTTGTTTTCCTCCGCAGATACGCAGTATTTT.

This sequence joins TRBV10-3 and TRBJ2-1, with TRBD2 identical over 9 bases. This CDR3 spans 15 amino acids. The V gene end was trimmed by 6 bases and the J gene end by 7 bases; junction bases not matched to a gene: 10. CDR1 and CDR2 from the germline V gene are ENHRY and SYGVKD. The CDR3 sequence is CAISPGTSSGNEQFF. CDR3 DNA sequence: TGTGCCATCAGCCCCGGGACTAGCTCCGGGAATGAGCAGTTCTTC.

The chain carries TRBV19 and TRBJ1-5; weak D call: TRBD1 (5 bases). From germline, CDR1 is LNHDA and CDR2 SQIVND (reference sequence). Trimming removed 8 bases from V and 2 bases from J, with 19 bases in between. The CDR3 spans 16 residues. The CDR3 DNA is TGTGCCAGTTCTCCCGCCAGGGTGACGCGCAATCAGCCCCAGCATTTT. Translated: CASSPARVTRNQPQHF.

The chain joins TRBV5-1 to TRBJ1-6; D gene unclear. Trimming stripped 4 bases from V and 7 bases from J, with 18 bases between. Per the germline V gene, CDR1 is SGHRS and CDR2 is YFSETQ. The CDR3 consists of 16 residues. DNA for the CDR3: TGCGCCAGCAGCCCTGACCCCCGGGTGTGGAATTCACCCCTCCACTTT. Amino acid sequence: CASSPDPRVWNSPLHF.

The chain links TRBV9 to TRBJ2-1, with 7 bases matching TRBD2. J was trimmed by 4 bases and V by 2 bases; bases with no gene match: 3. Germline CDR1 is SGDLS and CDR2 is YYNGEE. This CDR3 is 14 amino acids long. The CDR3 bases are TGTGCCAGCAGCGTGGGGGGGAGGTACAATGAGCAGTTCTTC. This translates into CASSVGGRYNEQFF. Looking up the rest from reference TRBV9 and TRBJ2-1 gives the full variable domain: DSGVTQTPKHLITATGQRVTLRCSPRSGDLSVYWYQQSLDQGLQFLIQYYNGEERAKGNILERFSAQQFPDLHSELNLSSLELGDSALYFCASSVGGRYNEQFFGPGTRLTVL.

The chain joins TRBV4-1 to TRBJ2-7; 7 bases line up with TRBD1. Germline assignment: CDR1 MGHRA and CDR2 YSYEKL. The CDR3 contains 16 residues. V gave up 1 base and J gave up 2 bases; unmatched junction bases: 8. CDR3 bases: TGCGCCAGCAGCCAAGCCGGGGCCGGGACAGCCTACGAGCAGTACTTC. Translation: CASSQAGAGTAYEQYF.

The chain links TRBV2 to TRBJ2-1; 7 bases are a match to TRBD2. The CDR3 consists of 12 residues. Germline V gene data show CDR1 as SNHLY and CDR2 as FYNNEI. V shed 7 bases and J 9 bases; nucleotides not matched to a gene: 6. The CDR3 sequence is CASIAGVSEQFF. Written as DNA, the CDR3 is TGTGCCAGCATTGCGGGGGTTTCTGAGCAGTTCTTC.

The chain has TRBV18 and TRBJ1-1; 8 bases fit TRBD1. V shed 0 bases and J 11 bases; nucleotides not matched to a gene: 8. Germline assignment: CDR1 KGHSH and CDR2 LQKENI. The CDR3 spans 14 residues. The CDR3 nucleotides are TGTGCCAGCTCACCACCGGGGGACAGGTCGATGGCTTTCTTT. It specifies CASSPPGDRSMAFF.

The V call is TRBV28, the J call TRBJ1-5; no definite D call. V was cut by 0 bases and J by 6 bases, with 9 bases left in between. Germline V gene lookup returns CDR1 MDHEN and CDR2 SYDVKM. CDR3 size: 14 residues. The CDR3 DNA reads TGTGCCAGCAGTTTATGGGGCGTTAGTCAGCCCCAGCATTTT. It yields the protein CASSLWGVSQPQHF.